The next 12 T cell receptor beta chains were all read from a single sample in a study of somatic mutations in cytotoxic T cells in rheumatoid arthritis. The assay was immunoSEQ multiplex PCR, and TCRdb's table has in-frame clones only and misses some. The sample includes under 15,000 clones, about 83% of them seen just once. Input material: CD8+ T cells sorted from blood. The origin of the receptors is an adult with rheumatoid arthritis.

The J gene is TRBJ1-5, the V gene TRBV4-1; D possibly corresponds to TRBD1 (5 bases). The CDR3 length is 15 residues. CDR1 and CDR2 from the germline V gene are MGHRA and YSYEKL. V was pared by 0 bases and J by 6 bases, with 12 bases between. The CDR3 DNA follows: TGCGCCAGCAGCCAAGAATTTTCGGGGACTCAGCCCCAGCATTTT. Protein sequence: CASSQEFSGTQPQHF.

The CDR3 sequence is CASRAGGTDTQYF. CDR3 DNA: TGTGCCAGCCGGGCGGGGGGCACAGATACGCAGTATTTT. The chain combines TRBV13 with TRBJ2-3, with TRBD2 matching over 7 bases. The CDR3 is 13 residues long. V shed 8 bases and J 1 base; nucleotides not matched to a gene: 3. CDR1 PRHDT and CDR2 FYEKMQ come from the germline V gene (reference sequence).

The chain carries TRBV4-1 and TRBJ2-7; D uncertain. The V end was cut by 0 bases, the J end by 2 bases, with 11 bases between. The CDR3 is made up of 15 amino acids. The germline V gene has CDR1 MGHRA and CDR2 YSYEKL. The CDR3 DNA sequence: TGCGCCAGCAGCCAAGACGCGCGCGGAACCTACGAGCAGTACTTC. This sequence encodes CASSQDARGTYEQYF.

The V and J genes are TRBV9 and TRBJ2-7, with a tentative D call TRBD2 (6 bases). This CDR3 region has 15 residues. The V end was cut by 0 bases, the J end by 4 bases, with 14 bases between. Germline values: CDR1 SGDLS, CDR2 YYNGEE. CDR3 bases: TGTGCCAGCAGCGTAGCAAGTAGCGGAGTATACGAGCAGTACTTC. Its translation is CASSVASSGVYEQYF.

This clone was observed once. This chain links TRBV6-6 with TRBJ2-2; TRBD2 aligns across 7 bases. The trim removed 4 bases at V and 1 base at J, leaving 3 bases unmatched. The CDR3 is 15 amino acids. Germline V gene sequence: CDR1 MNHNY, CDR2 SVGAGI (reference sequence). Written as DNA, the CDR3 is TGTGCCAGCAGTTGGGTAGCGGGGAACACCGGGGAGCTGTTTTTT. It specifies CASSWVAGNTGELFF.

V gene TRBV2 combines with J gene TRBJ2-3, with TRBD1 as a possible D gene (6 bases). V lost 10 bases and J 2 bases, leaving 16 bases between the germline ends. From germline, CDR1 is SNHLY and CDR2 FYNNEI. CDR3 length: 14 amino acids. Here the CDR3 DNA reads TGTGCCATAGTTCGGACAGAGCTCACAGATACGCAGTATTTT. It yields the protein CAIVRTELTDTQYF.

J is TRBJ2-7 and V is TRBV19, with 8 bases that match TRBD1. CDR3 length: 15 amino acids. CDR1 and CDR2 (germline): LNHDA, SQIVND (reference sequence). V lost 5 bases, J lost 0 bases, and 6 bases stayed unmatched. The CDR3 region has the DNA TGTGCCAGTAGTGTGACAGGGGAAAGCTCCTACGAGCAGTACTTC. It encodes CASSVTGESSYEQYF.

The chain employs TRBV5-5 and TRBJ1-4; 9 bases fit TRBD1. The germline CDR1 and CDR2 sequences are SGHKS and YYEKEE (reference sequence). V lost 7 bases to trimming and J lost 7 bases; unmatched junction nucleotides: 8. This CDR3 is built from 14 residues. The CDR3, as DNA: TGTGCCAGCTTCAGGACAGGGGACAGTGAAAAACTGTTTTTT. As protein: CASFRTGDSEKLFF.

The V and J genes are TRBV27 and TRBJ2-3; D is unresolved. V lost 2 bases and J lost 6, with 12 bases in between. Germline V lookup: CDR1 MNHEY, CDR2 SMNVEV (reference sequence). The CDR3 has 14 amino acids. CDR3 nucleotide sequence: TGTGCCAGCAGTTTAAATAGTTTTGGGGATACGCAGTATTTT. Its translation is CASSLNSFGDTQYF.

V and J are TRBV29-1 and TRBJ2-2; D remains unclear. CDR3 length: 14 amino acids. Trimming stripped 6 bases from V and 6 bases from J, with 17 bases between. CDR1 and CDR2 (germline): SQVTM, ANQGSEA. For the CDR3, the DNA is TGCAGCGTACCCGGGTCTCGGGTAGCCGGGGAGCTGTTTTTT. Translation: CSVPGSRVAGELFF.

This clone came up a few times. Other DNA sequences from this sample encode an identical CDR3 as well. The chain is built from TRBV5-6 and TRBJ2-1, with 11 bases aligning to TRBD2. Losses at the gene ends were 3 bases for V and 1 base for J; bases not matched to a gene: 6. CDR1 and CDR2 from the germline V gene are SGHDT and YYEEEE. CDR3 size: 17 residues. This CDR3 reads CASSSTSGSGSYNEQFF. In DNA, the CDR3 is TGTGCCAGCAGCTCCACTAGCGGGAGCGGATCCTACAATGAGCAGTTCTTC.

V is TRBV11-2 and J is TRBJ1-2; TRBD1 matches 9 bases. Looked up from germline, CDR1 is SGHAT and CDR2 is FQNNGV. CDR3 length: 14 residues. J gave up 6 bases and V 5 bases, and 7 bases lay outside the gene matches. In DNA, the CDR3 is TGTGCCAGCAGCCGGCGGGACAGGGCAGATGGCTACACCTTC. It specifies CASSRRDRADGYTF.